The clone carrying this TCR beta chain has only a few counts. The antigen remains unidentified. This specimen comes from a study of early T cells in non-severe SARS-CoV-2 infection. Study-level information: Chains were not paired, and sequencing was done on bulk RNA from unsorted whole blood. Whole-study findings and limits: Lookups in VDJdb leaned toward anti-spike CD8 responses and missed private and CD4 specificities.

The CDR3 sequence is 18 residues long. The junction had 12 bases not matched to a gene; V was cut back by 2 bases and J by 6 bases. Individual cDNA molecules each received unique molecular identifiers attached to them. TCRdb re-called the 5' RACE reads with MiXCR, one entry per CDR3 protein. The data contain about 60,000 distinct CDR3 sequences, roughly 18% of them singletons. The sample was whole blood, taken at baseline. This chain uses TRBV12-3 or TRBV12-4 with TRBJ2-2; 10 bases map to TRBD1. The origin of this receptor is an adult who was a healthcare worker with PCR-confirmed SARS-CoV-2 infection or an uninfected control (not recorded which). In nucleotides, the CDR3 is TGTGCCAGCAGTTTATCGACAGGGGGCGCAGGGAGTTCCGGGGAGCTGTTTTTT. Its protein product is CASSLSTGGAGSSGELFF.